This T cell receptor (beta chain) was retrieved from a study of control samples from healthy donors and cancer patients. Assay used: immunoSEQ multiplex PCR; TCRdb lists only in-frame clones, some missing. The table has 100,000 to 120,000 clones, roughly 90% seen once; the top ten hold less than 4%. This clonotype was sampled from a woman aged 55 to 70 with lung cancer. Sequencing input: PBMCs.

Written as DNA, the CDR3 is TGTGCCAGCAGCCCGGGACTAGCGGGGCCTAACGTTGAGCAGTACTTC. It specifies CASSPGLAGPNVEQYF. This sequence joins TRBV9 and TRBJ2-7; 13 bases fit TRBD2. The CDR3 consists of 16 residues. V dropped 4 bases and J dropped 7; count of bases not matched to a gene: 11. Germline loops: CDR1 SGDLS, CDR2 YYNGEE.